This TCR beta chain was identified in a study of T cell changes during pregnancy in multiple sclerosis. This table comes from immunoSEQ multiplex PCR, and its TCRdb copy is limited to in-frame clones, with some not included. The sample holds fewer than 110,000 clones; approximately 90% are singletons and the top ten take more than 0.65%. There are 14 residues in the CDR3. V trimming: 1 base; J trimming: 6 bases; junction bases outside the gene matches: 3. In germline, CDR1 is SGDLS, CDR2 YYNGEE. The sequence came from a female donor in good health, enrolled as a control in a pregnancy study. The chain recombines TRBV9 with TRBJ2-1; 8 positions agree with TRBD1. Sequencing used peripheral blood, obtained in the third trimester of pregnancy. CDR3 sequence reads: CASSVQGATNEQFF. The CDR3 bases are TGTGCCAGCAGCGTACAGGGGGCGACCAATGAGCAGTTCTTC.